This T cell receptor beta chain was found in a study of shared clonotypes between healthy human individuals. The CDR3 extends over 13 amino acids. V was cut by 6 bases and J by 6 bases, with 12 bases left in between. Germline assignment: CDR1 SGDLS and CDR2 YYNGEE. Original processing methods: ImmunoSEQ gave junction-only sequences without quality scores, so filtering differed. Here immunoSEQ multiplex PCR was the method, and the copy in TCRdb shows in-frame clones only, minus some. The DNA was the basis for D and trimming; V, J and clone size are from that table. The sample shows 400,000 to 500,000 clones, about 79% of them seen only once.

This TCR derives from a woman between 40 and 50 years old in good health. Some clones in this sample may be carry-over from other donors' samples. Sample: PBMCs. This chain uses TRBV9 with TRBJ2-2, with D perhaps matching TRBD1 (6 bases). The CDR3 nucleotides read TGTGCCAGCAACTACGAGGGGGCCGGGGAGCTGTTTTTT. Residues: CASNYEGAGELFF.